This T cell receptor (beta chain) is drawn from a study of technical replicates of blood from a few donors (dated by TCRdb to 2016 to 2017). With respect to this clone: The antigen it binds to is not known. Base qualities are missing; no much larger clone stands one base away.

The library was made by the immunoSEQ multiplex PCR assay. TCRdb mirrors the immuneACCESS table, restricted to in-frame sequences. Some clones are absent from its copies; in checked studies, under half trace to an unresolved V gene, and the reason for the others is unknown. In this sample the table shows about 80,000 clones, over 75% of which occur a single time. Approximately 0.39% of the sample is in the top ten clones. From a lookup of the germline V gene (reference sequence), CDR1 and CDR2 are MNHNY and SVGAGI. Spanning cysteine to phenylalanine, the CDR3 consists of 15 amino acids. Here the CDR3 DNA is all that survives: 45 bases in frame from base 1. Trimming leaves V shorter by 2 bases and J shorter by 4 bases, with the junction holding 7 bases beyond the gene matches.

Here the chain combines TRBV6-6 and TRBJ2-7; 8 bases in the junction line up with TRBD2. The origin of this receptor is a human donor in good health. The sequenced sample consisted of T cells isolated from PBMCs. CDR3 region: CASSYPAGVSYEQYF. The DNA reads TGTGCCAGCAGTTACCCAGCGGGAGTTTCATACGAGCAGTACTTC.